Listed here are 7 T cell receptor beta chains from one sample, sequenced in a study of cytomegalovirus exposure and HLA in healthy donors. 13 Jbeta primers and 60 Vbeta primers were used for the PCR. Generated by immunoSEQ multiplex PCR, the TCRdb table keeps only in-frame clones and is missing some. The sample has approximately 150,000 clones, around 73% seen once. The sample comprised PBMCs. The receptors come from a female donor in good health and CMV-seronegative.

The chain carries TRBV18 and TRBJ2-3; D remains unclear. Germline CDR1 KGHSH, CDR2 LQKENI. CDR3 length: 12 amino acids. Trimming took off 6 bases at V and 0 bases at J, with 4 bases between the two ends. The CDR3 nucleotides are TGTGCCAGCTCTCCTAGCACAGATACGCAGTATTTT. Translation gives CASSPSTDTQYF.

The gene calls are TRBV5-1 and TRBJ2-1; 9 bases map to TRBD2. With V trimmed by 6 bases and J by 4 bases, 8 bases remained unmatched. Germline CDR1 reads SGHRS; CDR2 reads YFSETQ. CDR3 length: 15 residues. CDR3 residues: CASNKGTSSYNEQFF. CDR3 DNA sequence: TGCGCCAGCAATAAAGGGACTAGCAGTTACAATGAGCAGTTCTTC.

The chain employs TRBV7-6 and TRBJ2-1, with 9 bases lining up with TRBD2. The V gene's germline CDR1 is SGHVS and CDR2 FNYEAQ. J was trimmed by 8 bases and V by 2 bases; bases with no gene match: 4. This CDR3 spans 14 amino acids. CDR3 sequence (DNA): TGTGCCAGCAGCTTAAGCACTAGCGGGTATGAGCAGTTCTTC. Translated, it gives CASSLSTSGYEQFF.

Here the CDR3 DNA reads TGTGCCTGGAGTGTACTTTCAGGGGGCCCCGGGGAGCTGTTTTTT. It specifies CAWSVLSGGPGELFF. This chain links TRBV30 with TRBJ2-2; 8 nucleotides align to TRBD1. From germline, CDR1 is GTSNPN and CDR2 SVGIG (reference sequence). The J segment lost 6 bases and the V segment lost 0 bases, leaving 6 bases of the junction unmatched. The CDR3 length is 15 residues. Looking up the rest from reference TRBV30 and TRBJ2-2 gives the full variable domain: SQTIHQWPATLVQPVGSPLSLECTVEGTSNPNLYWYRQAAGRGLQLLFYSVGIGQISSEVPQNLSASRPQDRQFILSSKKLLLSDSGFYLCAWSVLSGGPGELFFGEGSRLTVL.

V and J are TRBV20-1 and TRBJ2-3, with a weak D call TRBD2 (5 bases). This CDR3 is built from 11 residues. Germline CDR1 reads DFQATT; CDR2 reads SNEGSKA (reference sequence). Trimming cost V 6 bases and J 4 bases, with 8 bases left between them. CDR3 DNA sequence: TGCAGTGCGGTACTAGCAGATACGCAGTATTTT. Its protein product is CSAVLADTQYF.

J is TRBJ2-2 and V is TRBV28, with 11 bases that match TRBD1. Losses at the gene ends were 5 bases for V and 7 bases for J; bases not matched to a gene: 6. Per germline, CDR1 MDHEN and CDR2 SYDVKM. The CDR3 is made up of 15 amino acids. CDR3 bases: TGTGCCAGCAGTAGCCGGGACAGGGGGAGCGGGGAGCTGTTTTTT. Protein sequence: CASSSRDRGSGELFF.

V usage is TRBV7-2 and J usage is TRBJ2-1; 8 bases match TRBD1. CDR3 size: 16 residues. Germline V gene lookup returns CDR1 SGHTA and CDR2 FQGNSA. Trimming at V came to 1 base and at J to 7 bases, leaving 9 bases not matched to a gene. CDR3 in amino acids: CASSLGGTGYLNEQFF. CDR3 DNA sequence: TGTGCCAGCAGCTTAGGGGGGACAGGTTATTTGAATGAGCAGTTCTTC.